This T cell receptor beta chain was documented in a study of identical twins. Via MiXCR, TCRdb re-called the 5' RACE reads, giving one row per CDR3 protein. The table includes some 320,000 distinct CDR3 sequences, 9% to 15% detected once. Whole-study findings and limits: Cord blood beta clonotypes that were abundant carried fewer insertions, and memory repertoires showed no such trend. Conclusions leaned on cross-sectional statistical analysis and did not track the same donors over time. One should note that invariant MAIT and iNKT cells could partly confound zero-insertion analyses.

This clonotype has more than one count but fewer than ten. Its antigen is not identified. The CDR3 loop spans 15 amino acids. The V end was cut by 5 bases, the J end by 10 bases, with 18 bases between. The germline V gene has CDR1 MDHEN and CDR2 SYDVKM. These same data were also listed under a study on yellow fever vaccine responses in identical twins.

The specimen sequenced was CD8+ T cells sorted from blood. This chain joins TRBV28 and TRBJ1-6; D call uncertain. This clonotype originated in a woman younger than 35 in good health. Written as DNA, the CDR3 is TGTGCCAGCAGTCCAGGACCCTTCCTGGGATCACCCCTCCACTTT. Amino acids: CASSPGPFLGSPLHF.